The clone carrying this TCR beta chain was observed many times. The CDR3 is made up of 13 amino acids. V was clipped by 6 bases and J by 1 base, with 10 bases between them. The germline V gene encodes CDR1 MGHDK and CDR2 SYGVNS. This sample was taken from a study of blood T cell repertoires in COVID-19. Study as a whole: There were acute and convalescent COVID-19 samples, and they came from the United States, Italy and Spain. In each case, the material was cDNA or gDNA derived from T cells, B-cell-depleted T cells, or PBMCs.

Original handling: Nucleated cell counts were estimated from reference gene primer amplification. The table came from immunoSEQ multiplex PCR; TCRdb's copy has only in-frame clones and leaves some out. V and J calls plus clone size are reproduced from that table; the DNA served to infer D and trimming. The sample has 230,000 or so clones; roughly four fifths are singletons. Specimen: peripheral blood. This receptor was identified in a man aged 50 to 59 with active or convalescent COVID-19. The rearrangement links TRBV25-1 to TRBJ2-7; maybe TRBD2 (7 bases). CDR3 nucleotides: TGTGCCAGCAGGAGGGGGGGTTCCTACGAGCAGTACTTC. It is translated as CASRRGGSYEQYF.